Sequencing of this T cell receptor (beta chain) was carried out in a study of blood T cell repertoires in COVID-19. Across the study: Sources were T cells, B-cell-depleted T cells, or PBMCs; the material itself was cDNA or gDNA.

The germline CDR1 and CDR2 sequences are MDHEN and SYDVKM. The CDR3 extends over 13 amino acids. Trimming took 6 bases from V and 3 from J; bases not matched to a gene: 5. Profiled with immunoSEQ multiplex PCR; TCRdb holds only in-frame clones, not every one. Found here are 200,000 to 300,000 clones, about 89% of them singletons; the top ten hold around 1.5%. The sample comprised peripheral blood. This sequence joins TRBV28 and TRBJ2-7; 7 nucleotides match TRBD1. This clonotype originated in a woman in her sixties or seventies who had recovered from COVID-19. Written as DNA, the CDR3 is TGTGCCAGCAGGCTGGACAGGAACTACGAGCAGTACTTC. Encoded protein: CASRLDRNYEQYF.